This T cell receptor (beta chain) was observed in a study of T cells in Graves' hyperthyroidism and ophthalmopathy (dated by TCRdb to the late 2010s). For the study in its entirety: Peripheral blood samples were taken at initial diagnosis, before any treatment was given. After sampling, hyperthyroidism patients received methimazole starting at 30 mg daily, and ophthalmopathy patients received high-dose intravenous methylprednisolone. TCR Vbeta CDR3 sequencing of roughly 140 peripheral blood samples (around 45 ophthalmopathy, roughly 72 hyperthyroidism and approximately 17 progressor patients) is reported in the paper. A discovery cohort of roughly 100 patients, fewer than 50 with Graves' ophthalmopathy and roughly 59 with stable Graves' hyperthyroidism, was used to find distinguishing TCR V-J signatures. The approximately 98 discovery patients were randomly divided into training and test sets at a 7:3 ratio. Thyroid tissue and blood T-cell repertoires from six Graves' hyperthyroidism patients were also compared in the study. Whether ophthalmopathy could be predicted prospectively was tested in an independent validation cohort made up of 18 hyperthyroidism patients plus 17 patients who later progressed to ophthalmopathy. General study outcomes and caveats: No statistical method was used to set the sample size in advance, and investigators knew the group allocation. During validation, the model predicted progression to ophthalmopathy a median of about 6.3 months ahead of onset, with 60% to 71% sensitivity and about 72% specificity. A 13 V-J signature model separated ophthalmopathy from stable hyperthyroidism, with around 91% sensitivity and 81.08% specificity in cross-validation and 80%/75% in testing. Blood samples also contained most of the expanded thyroid clonotypes (frequency above 0.001), which suggests that blood repertoires may reflect thyroid immune responses.

Trimming at the junction amounts to 7 bases on V and 0 bases on J, and the germline ends lie 6 bases apart. The CDR3 runs 12 amino acids, cysteine and phenylalanine included. Left in the record is the CDR3 DNA by itself, 36 bases read in frame from the first base. TCR beta CDR3 regions were amplified from RNA transcripts. For the first round of RT-PCR on the TCR CDR3, the HTBI primer set was used together with the Qiagen OneStep RT-PCR kit. A second multiplex PCR round built the libraries, followed by size selection and purification. The libraries were sequenced on an Illumina HiSeq2000 using paired-end 100 bp reads. In the source study's methods: SOAPnuke was used to process the raw data, with reads discarded if the reads contained adapters or uncalled bases, had a mean Phred below 15, or lacked an exact constant-primer or identifier match. COPE v1.2.5 was used to merge the high-quality paired reads, and each unique nucleotide sequence was defined as a clonotype. MiTCR v1.1 was used to align clonotypes to the IMGT TRBV, TRBD and TRBJ reference segments. The analysis included only V-J combinations with a frequency above 0.0001, which together covered around 99% of the repertoires. The TCS score was defined as F50 (clonal expansion) divided by E x V (chaos), with BLOSUM62-based TCRdist calculated between CDR3 peptides within each V-J. Welch's t-statistics and random forest reduced roughly 540 V-J features to 10 to 15, which were used in a naive Bayes classifier (R e1071). TCRdb applied fastp at Q25 and MiXCR to the public reads, then kept only in-frame beta chains. Each CDR3 protein gets just one entry, which takes the most common genes and DNA from the rows behind it. In this record, the V and J calls reflect TCRdb's handling and not the investigators' own analysis. The sample has 380,000 or so distinct CDR3 sequences on record, 14% of them singletons. 20% to 25% of the sample is taken by the ten largest.

Stable Graves' hyperthyroidism was defined as the absence of progression to ophthalmopathy over 18 months of follow-up. Hyperthyroidism patients were newly diagnosed, had a disease duration of under 2 months, and were aged 18 to 65 years. The study excluded patients with uncontrolled infections, other autoimmune diseases, pregnancy or lactation. Clinical symptoms, serum thyroxine and TRAb, thyroid ultrasound, and orbital computed tomography formed the basis for the diagnoses. PBMCs were isolated from approximately 10 ml of fresh peripheral blood by Ficoll-Paque density gradient centrifugation. Trizol reagent was used to extract total RNA, and RNA quality was then checked on an Agilent 2100 Bioanalyzer. This clonotype was detected only a few times. What antigen it recognizes has not been identified. No base quality information exists; no much larger clone differs at one position.

The sample taken for sequencing was blood. The sequence was collected from a woman in her 30s with Graves' hyperthyroidism. The receptor chain draws on TRBV12-3 or TRBV12-4 and TRBJ2-5; no D gene is confidently identified. The CDR3 amino acid sequence is: CASKEDQETQYF. The bases are TGTGCCAGCAAAGAAGACCAAGAGACCCAGTACTTC.